This is a list of T cell receptor beta chains from one sample in a study of control samples from healthy donors and cancer patients. TCRdb's copy holds only in-frame clones and misses some; the assay was immunoSEQ multiplex PCR. Of approximately 81,000 clones in the sample, approximately 94% were seen once. Sequencing input: blood. The receptor set was obtained from a young woman in good health. CDR3s leave out the opening cysteine and the closing phenylalanine or tryptophan. Fields, in order: J gene, V gene, CDR3 protein.

TRBJ2-7 | TRBV9 | ASSVEGVIGSSYEQY
TRBJ1-5 | TRBV14 | ASSQDLRQPQH
TRBJ2-5 | TRBV29-1 | SVEDTAMSSDQTQY
TRBJ2-3 | TRBV21-1 | ASSKGAGGSYTQY
TRBJ1-2 | TRBV27 | ASEPGQGDSGYT
TRBJ1-2 | TRBV5-1 | ASRKGGSDYGYT
TRBJ2-2 | TRBV19 | ASSIILAGRNRMGGGELF
TRBJ2-2 | TRBV19 | ASRELYRPPSAGELF
TRBJ2-3 | TRBV4-2 | ASSQALASTDTQY
TRBJ1-4 | TRBV4-1 | ASSQDFNPRGLTNEKLF
TRBJ1-2 | TRBV7-9 | ASSRYPTPSRDYGYT
TRBJ2-3 | TRBV7-9 | ASSLSTYTDTQY
TRBJ2-1 | TRBV2 | ARSGGALNEQF
TRBJ2-2 | TRBV28 | ASSLYRANTGELF
TRBJ2-3 | TRBV3-1/TRBV3-2 | ASSESTDTQY
TRBJ2-1 | TRBV19 | ASSIGGTGRYNEQF
TRBJ2-1 | TRBV3-1/TRBV3-2 | ASSPLSGGGPGDEQF
TRBJ2-3 | TRBV5-4 | ASRFMQGLDITDTQY
TRBJ2-7 | TRBV28 | ASSFQSYGASGIEQY
TRBJ1-2 | TRBV6-5 | ASSSSGTSDGYT
TRBJ2-3 | TRBV27 | ASSLRDRVTDTQY
TRBJ2-5 | TRBV7-2 | ASSRRKASGRFETQY
TRBJ2-7 | TRBV3-1/TRBV3-2 | ASSQYGQGRREQY
TRBJ2-7 | TRBV6-2/TRBV6-3 | ASSLPGGVYEQY
TRBJ2-2 | TRBV10-3 | AISDSGEAAGELF
TRBJ1-2 | TRBV28 | ASSSERDRGYGYT
TRBJ1-1 | TRBV7-9 | ASSRTSPPRAF
TRBJ2-1 | TRBV6-2/TRBV6-3 | ASSGQGNEQF
TRBJ2-3 | TRBV19 | ASSISGAGADTQY
TRBJ1-2 | TRBV4-3 | ASSQDQVGTLVGGYT
TRBJ1-1 | TRBV3-1/TRBV3-2 | ASRRMNTEAF
TRBJ1-1 | TRBV18 | ASSPPLRPNTEAF
TRBJ2-7 | TRBV10-3 | AIRTDSLNSEQY
TRBJ1-6 | TRBV5-6 | ASSLGHRTPLH
TRBJ1-5 | TRBV6-4 | ASSSRQGAWKPQH
TRBJ2-1 | TRBV6-2/TRBV6-3 | ASSYSSGRAAVDEQF
TRBJ1-2 | TRBV19 | ASSIQGWGYT
TRBJ2-7 | TRBV5-1 | ASSLSGGSNSYEQY
TRBJ2-6 | TRBV3-1/TRBV3-2 | ASSPLTAGANVLT
TRBJ2-3 | TRBV6-5 | ASRRTGSTDTQY
TRBJ1-5 | TRBV28 | ALQPGQGAGNQPQH
TRBJ1-1 | TRBV7-2 | ASSLGRWTEAF
TRBJ1-1 | TRBV7-9 | ASSLDGYNTEAF
TRBJ2-1 | TRBV29-1 | SPILAGQGAEGEQF
TRBJ2-1 | TRBV19 | ASSPRGLAGGPWNEQF
TRBJ2-7 | TRBV20-1 | SASISSTTYEQY
TRBJ1-1 | TRBV2 | ASRGQYNTEAF
TRBJ1-6 | TRBV28 | ASSTKRGTGNNSPLH
TRBJ2-5 | TRBV11-2 | ASSLGTSGGTYETQY
TRBJ1-1 | TRBV7-9 | ASSLDMNTEAF
TRBJ2-3 | TRBV29-1 | SVHPRIGGDTQY
TRBJ2-3 | TRBV3-1/TRBV3-2 | ASSKGTGLGTDTQY
TRBJ1-2 | TRBV6-6 | ASSYSEIRPRSGYT
TRBJ2-1 | TRBV5-1 | ASSSEAGAKFYNEQF
TRBJ2-7 | TRBV7-9 | ASRQGLDYEQY
TRBJ2-4 | TRBV7-2 | ASSQGAKNIQY
TRBJ1-2 | TRBV20-1 | SASIPWSGYT
TRBJ2-5 | TRBV11-3 | ASCEFRQGAGETQY
TRBJ2-1 | TRBV7-3 | ASSPGTYNEQF